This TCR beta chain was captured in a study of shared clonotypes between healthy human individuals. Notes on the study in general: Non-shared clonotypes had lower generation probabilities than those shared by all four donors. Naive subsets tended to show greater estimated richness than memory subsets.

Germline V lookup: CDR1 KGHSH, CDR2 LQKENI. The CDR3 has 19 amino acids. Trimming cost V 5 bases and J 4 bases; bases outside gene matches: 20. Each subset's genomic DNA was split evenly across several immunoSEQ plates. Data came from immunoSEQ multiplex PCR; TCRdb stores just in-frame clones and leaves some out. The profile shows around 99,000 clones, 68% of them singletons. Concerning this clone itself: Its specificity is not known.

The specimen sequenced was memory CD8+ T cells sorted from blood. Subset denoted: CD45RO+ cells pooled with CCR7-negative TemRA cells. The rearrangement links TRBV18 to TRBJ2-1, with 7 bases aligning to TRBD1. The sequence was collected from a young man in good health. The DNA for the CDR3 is TGTGCCAGCTCAGCAACCACAGGCCCGATCGACAGGGCTTACAATGAGCAGTTCTTC. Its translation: CASSATTGPIDRAYNEQFF. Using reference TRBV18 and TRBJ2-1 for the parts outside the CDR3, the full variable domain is NAGVMQNPRHLVRRRGQEARLRCSPMKGHSHVYWYRQLPEEGLKFMVYLQKENIIDESGMPKERFSAEFPKEGPSILRIQQVVRGDSAAYFCASSATTGPIDRAYNEQFFGPGTRLTVL.